One and the same sample provided the 23 T cell receptor beta chains below, sequenced in a study of Ad26.COV2.S vaccination and SARS-CoV-2 variants. Treatment described: 15 to 20 received Ad26.COV2.S at low or high dose, single or two shots; a few received placebo; per-sample allocation not given. Following the first vaccine or placebo injection, samples were taken on day 63. Sequencing was performed with immunoSEQ multiplex PCR; in TCRdb, only in-frame clones are kept and a portion is missing. The data show a few hundred thousand clones, 87% seen once. The sequenced sample was peripheral blood, obtained in a trial of Ad26.COV2.S vaccine versus placebo. The receptors were sampled from a person between 18 and 65 years old who received the Ad26.COV2.S COVID-19 vaccine or a placebo.

The gene calls are TRBV19 and TRBJ2-7; D not certain. The CDR3 totals 12 residues. V lost 7 bases and J lost 7, with 14 bases in between. Germline loops: CDR1 LNHDA, CDR2 SQIVND (reference sequence). Written as DNA, the CDR3 is TGTGCCAGTATCTACATCCAAGGGGAGCAGTACTTC. This gives the protein CASIYIQGEQYF.

This chain joins TRBV5-1 and TRBJ2-1; tentatively, D is TRBD2 (6 bases). V lost 0 bases to trimming and J lost 4 bases, with 8 bases between them. CDR3 length: 14 amino acids. Germline loops: CDR1 SGHRS, CDR2 YFSETQ. The CDR3, as DNA: TGCGCCAGCAGCTTGGGCGGGGAGTACAATGAGCAGTTCTTC. Amino acid sequence: CASSLGGEYNEQFF.

The rearrangement links TRBV3-1 (or the pseudogene TRBV3-2) to TRBJ2-5, with D possibly being TRBD1 or TRBD2 (5 bases each). Germline-derived CDR1 and CDR2 are LGHDT and YNNKEL (reference sequence). V lost 0 bases, J lost 4 bases, and 18 bases lay in between. The CDR3 consists of 17 residues. DNA for the CDR3: TGTGCCAGCAGCCAAGATTTCATGTCTTTGGGACCAGAGACCCAGTACTTC. It translates to CASSQDFMSLGPETQYF.

This clone was found once. The rearrangement uses TRBV2 and TRBJ1-6; D is uncertain. Germline CDR1 SNHLY, CDR2 FYNNEI. The CDR3 totals 12 residues. The V gene lost 9 bases and the J gene lost 3 bases, with 6 bases spanning the gap. CDR3 amino acids: CARAGYNSPLHF. CDR3 bases: TGTGCCAGGGCTGGCTATAATTCACCCCTCCACTTT.

The gene calls are TRBV7-2 and TRBJ1-5, with D unclear. CDR3 size: 14 residues. V lost 3 bases, J lost 4 bases, and 10 bases lay in between. CDR1 and CDR2 from the germline V gene are SGHTA and FQGNSA. CDR3 nucleotides: TGTGCCAGCAGCTTCCGCATGGATAATCAGCCCCAGCATTTT. Translating it yields CASSFRMDNQPQHF.

This clone was seen only a few times. The rearrangement links TRBV6-6 to TRBJ1-2, with 10 bases fitting TRBD1. The CDR3 runs to 14 residues. Germline V gene data show CDR1 as MNHNY and CDR2 as SVGAGI (reference sequence). Trimming at V came to 2 bases and at J to 7 bases, leaving 4 bases not matched to a gene. CDR3 bases: TGTGCCAGCAGTTACGGGACAGGGGAGGGTGGCTACACCTTC. This codes for CASSYGTGEGGYTF.

The J gene is TRBJ2-1, the V gene TRBV7-8; tentatively, D is TRBD2 (5 bases). CDR1 SGHVS and CDR2 FQNEAQ come from the germline V gene. V lost 5 bases, J lost 6 bases, and 11 bases lay in between. The CDR3 covers 13 residues. The CDR3 sequence is CASSPAVRNEQFF. DNA for the CDR3: TGTGCCAGCAGCCCAGCGGTTCGCAATGAGCAGTTCTTC.

The chain joins TRBV20-1 to TRBJ1-5; 7 bases line up with TRBD1. CDR1 and CDR2 (germline): DFQATT, SNEGSKA (reference sequence). This CDR3 is built from 17 residues. V shed 3 bases, J shed 6 bases, and the junction held 17 bases outside the gene matches. The CDR3 DNA is TGCAGTGCTAGTCCCCGAGCAGGGGGGAGTAAGGGTCAGCCCCAGCATTTT. It translates to CSASPRAGGSKGQPQHF.

V and J are TRBV4-1 and TRBJ2-1; 10 positions match TRBD2. Germline loops: CDR1 MGHRA, CDR2 YSYEKL. The CDR3 contains 16 residues. The V segment lost 1 base and the J segment 7 bases; nucleotides outside the gene matches: 7. The CDR3 bases are TGCGCCAGCAGCCAAGGAGCGGGGGGGCAGGCAAATGAGCAGTTCTTC. Amino acids: CASSQGAGGQANEQFF.

The chain uses TRBV29-1 and TRBJ2-2; TRBD1 matches at 12 bases. The length of the CDR3 is 15 residues. Germline V CDR1 and CDR2: SQVTM, ANQGSEA. Trimming removed 7 bases from V and 7 bases from J; junction bases left unmatched: 10. CDR3 amino acids: CSAGGGTGGHGELFF. In DNA, the CDR3 is TGCAGCGCCGGGGGCGGGACAGGGGGCCACGGGGAGCTGTTTTTT.

This chain connects TRBV6-6 to TRBJ2-3; no definite D call. V lost 0 bases and J lost 5, with 12 bases in between. Germline CDR1 is MNHNY and CDR2 is SVGAGI (reference sequence). The CDR3 is 15 amino acids. CDR3 in DNA: TGTGCCAGCAGTTACTCGGGCGGCTCCGGAGATACGCAGTATTTT. Its translation: CASSYSGGSGDTQYF.

The V and J genes are TRBV30 and TRBJ1-3, with D hard to call. The ends were cut back, 0 bases at V and 0 bases at J, with 6 bases in the middle. CDR1 is GTSNPN, CDR2 SVGIG, per germline (reference sequence). This CDR3 has 14 amino acids. The CDR3 protein is CAWSVGRSGNTIYF. The CDR3 nucleotides are TGTGCCTGGAGTGTAGGACGCTCTGGAAACACCATATATTTT.

The gene calls are TRBV19 and TRBJ2-4; the D is unclear. The CDR3 loop spans 15 amino acids. Germline lookup yields CDR1 LNHDA and CDR2 SQIVND (reference sequence). Trimming took 1 base from V and 3 from J, leaving 10 bases between them. CDR3 loop: CASSIVGSIKNIQYF. CDR3 DNA: TGTGCCAGTAGTATAGTCGGGTCTATCAAAAACATTCAGTACTTC.

The chain combines TRBV4-3 with TRBJ2-2; the D gene could be TRBD1 or TRBD2 (5 bases each). Between the trimmed V and J ends, which lost 6 bases and 3 bases, there was a span of 17 bases. This CDR3 is 16 amino acids long. The germline V gene has CDR1 LGHNA and CDR2 YSLEER. CDR3 region: CASSLGTGTYTGELFF. In nucleotides, the CDR3 is TGCGCCAGCAGTCTCGGCACGGGGACGTACACCGGGGAGCTGTTTTTT.

In this sample, this clone turned up a few times. The chain recombines TRBV5-5 with TRBJ2-1; D perhaps matches TRBD1 (6 bases). The CDR3 runs 14 residues. Germline V lookup: CDR1 SGHKS, CDR2 YYEKEE (reference sequence). Trimming removed 0 bases at V and 10 bases at J, with 14 bases between. DNA of the CDR3: TGTGCCAGCAGCTTGGTCGGCAGGGGAGACGAGCAGTTCTTC. Translating gives CASSLVGRGDEQFF.

Regarding this clone: The sample carries other DNA sequences with the same CDR3. This chain links TRBV5-1 with TRBJ2-1; 7 positions match TRBD2. V was pared by 1 base and J by 4 bases, with 5 bases of the junction left unmatched. CDR1 is SGHRS and CDR2 is YFSETQ in the germline V gene. The CDR3 sequence is 15 residues long. CDR3 amino acids: CASSLTGGGYNEQFF. CDR3 in DNA: TGCGCCAGCAGCTTGACGGGGGGAGGGTACAATGAGCAGTTCTTC.

V is TRBV3-1 (or the pseudogene TRBV3-2) and J is TRBJ1-1, with 11 bases fitting TRBD1. The CDR3 is 12 residues long. Looked up from germline, CDR1 is LGHDT and CDR2 is YNNKEL (reference sequence). J was trimmed by 10 bases and V by 11 bases; bases with no gene match: 9. CDR3 in amino acids: CAVGQGAYGAFF. The CDR3, as DNA: TGTGCCGTCGGACAGGGGGCTTATGGAGCTTTCTTT.

The CDR3 DNA sequence: TGTGCCAGCAGCGGGGGGGACGGTCGTGGCTACACCTTC. Translated, it gives CASSGGDGRGYTF. V is TRBV11-2 and J is TRBJ1-2, with a tentative D call TRBD1 (5 bases). Trimming took 5 bases from V and 7 from J, leaving 14 bases between them. Per the germline V gene, CDR1 is SGHAT and CDR2 is FQNNGV. The CDR3 is 13 residues long.

The chain uses TRBV5-6 and TRBJ2-7; possible D gene TRBD2, 5 bases. V lost 0 bases and J lost 7, with 17 bases in between. CDR1 is SGHDT, CDR2 YYEEEE, per germline. This CDR3 comprises 15 residues. The CDR3 DNA follows: TGTGCCAGCAGCTTGGTAACCCCTCGAGGGTATGAGCAGTACTTC. Translated: CASSLVTPRGYEQYF.

Comments on this clone: Other nucleotide sequences from this sample produce the same CDR3. The chain employs TRBV13 and TRBJ2-7; perhaps TRBD1 as D (6 bases). V was cut by 2 bases and J by 2 bases, with 10 bases left in between. In germline, CDR1 is PRHDT, CDR2 FYEKMQ (reference sequence). The CDR3 runs 14 residues. CDR3 nucleotides: TGTGCCAGCAGCTTATCGGGACAAACCTACGAGCAGTACTTC. Protein: CASSLSGQTYEQYF.

V and J are TRBV27 and TRBJ2-7; 9 bases match TRBD2. The ends lost 7 bases at V and 2 bases at J; junction bases unmatched: 9. Germline V gives CDR1 MNHEY, CDR2 SMNVEV (reference sequence). The CDR3 is 15 amino acids. The CDR3 coding sequence is TGTGCCAGCAATAGGGCTAGCGGGGCCACCTACGAGCAGTACTTC. This codes for CASNRASGATYEQYF.

The rearrangement links TRBV13 to TRBJ2-6; D perhaps matches TRBD2 (6 bases). The CDR3 extends over 15 amino acids. CDR1 and CDR2 from the germline V gene are PRHDT and FYEKMQ (reference sequence). Trimming stripped 6 bases from V and 0 bases from J, with 9 bases between. The CDR3 DNA sequence: TGTGCCAGCAGAGTGGGGGGCTCTGGGGCCAACGTCCTGACTTTC. Protein sequence: CASRVGGSGANVLTF.

The J gene is TRBJ1-4, the V gene TRBV7-3, with 9 bases fitting TRBD1. Trimming removed 1 base from V and 3 bases from J; junction bases left unmatched: 12. The CDR3 totals 19 residues. CDR1 and CDR2 from the germline V gene are SGHTA and FQGTGA. Written as DNA, the CDR3 is TGTGCCAGCAGCTTAAGGTTTTGGGGACAGGGCTCGGCTAATGAAAAACTGTTTTTT. Translated, it gives CASSLRFWGQGSANEKLFF.